This T cell receptor beta chain was obtained from a study of T-cell reconstitution after alpha-beta-depleted transplantation in children. Notes on the study in general: Two months or so post-transplant, alpha-beta T cells reportedly derived from several hundred expanded graft clones. Several patients had high TCRbeta diversity at day 60; it came from surviving recipient T cells and thymic progenitors. Fresh T-cell production supplied most of the T-cell counts and diversity seen one year after transplant.

During its preparation, the TCRbeta library received unique molecular identifiers. TCRdb itself ran the PCR reads through MiXCR, one entry per CDR3 protein. The sample includes over 80,000 distinct CDR3 sequences, less than 25% of them seen just once. The CDR3 has 14 residues. Germline-derived CDR1 and CDR2 are ENHRY and SYGVKD. The V end lost 2 bases, the J end lost 2 bases, and 9 bases lay between the germline ends. In its sample, this clonotype is medium-sized (0.01 to 0.1%). The target antigen is unknown. The rearrangement links TRBV10-3 to TRBJ2-5; the D gene could be TRBD1 or TRBD2 (5 bases each). The sequencing used PBMCs, collected before TCRalphabeta/CD19-depleted stem cell transplant. The receptor's source is a boy aged 2 to 9 with acute lymphoblastic leukemia, due to receive a stem cell transplant. The CDR3 coding sequence is TGTGCCATCAGTGAGGGGGGACCTCAAGAGACCCAGTACTTC. Its protein is CAISEGGPQETQYF.